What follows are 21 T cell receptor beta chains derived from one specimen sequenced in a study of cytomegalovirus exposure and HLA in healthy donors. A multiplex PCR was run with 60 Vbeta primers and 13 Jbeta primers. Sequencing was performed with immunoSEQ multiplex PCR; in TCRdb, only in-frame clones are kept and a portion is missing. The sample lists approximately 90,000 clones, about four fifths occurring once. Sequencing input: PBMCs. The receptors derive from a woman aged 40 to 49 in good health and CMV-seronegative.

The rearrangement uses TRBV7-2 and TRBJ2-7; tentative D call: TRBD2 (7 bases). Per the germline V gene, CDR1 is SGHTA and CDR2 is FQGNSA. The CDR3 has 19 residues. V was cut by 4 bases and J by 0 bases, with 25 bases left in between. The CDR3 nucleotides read TGTGCCAGCAGCTATGGGCTGGGGAGGGCGGGGACAACCTCCTACGAGCAGTACTTC. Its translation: CASSYGLGRAGTTSYEQYF.

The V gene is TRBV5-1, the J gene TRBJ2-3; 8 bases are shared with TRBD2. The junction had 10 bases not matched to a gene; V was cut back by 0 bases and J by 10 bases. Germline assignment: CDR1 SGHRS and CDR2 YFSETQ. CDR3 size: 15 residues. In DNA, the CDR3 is TGCGCCAGCAGCTTGGCGGGGGGGCTTTCTAGCGCGCAGTATTTT. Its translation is CASSLAGGLSSAQYF.

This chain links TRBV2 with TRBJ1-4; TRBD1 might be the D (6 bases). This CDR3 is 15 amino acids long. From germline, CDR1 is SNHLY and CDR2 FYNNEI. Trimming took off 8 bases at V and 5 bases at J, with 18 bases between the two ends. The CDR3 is CASLSLDRINEKLFF. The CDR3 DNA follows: TGTGCCAGCCTCTCCCTAGACAGGATAAATGAAAAACTGTTTTTT. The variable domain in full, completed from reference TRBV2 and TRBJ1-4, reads EPEVTQTPSHQVTQMGQEVILRCVPISNHLYFYWYRQILGQKVEFLVSFYNNEISEKSEIFDDQFSVERPDGSNFTLKIRSTKLEDSAMYFCASLSLDRINEKLFFGSGTQLSVL.

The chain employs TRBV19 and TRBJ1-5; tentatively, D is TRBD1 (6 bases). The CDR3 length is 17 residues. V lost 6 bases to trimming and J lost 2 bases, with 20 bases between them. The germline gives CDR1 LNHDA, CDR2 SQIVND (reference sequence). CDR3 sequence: CASRGQKVGVGNQPQHF. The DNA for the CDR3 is TGTGCCAGTAGAGGACAGAAGGTAGGGGTTGGCAATCAGCCCCAGCATTTT.

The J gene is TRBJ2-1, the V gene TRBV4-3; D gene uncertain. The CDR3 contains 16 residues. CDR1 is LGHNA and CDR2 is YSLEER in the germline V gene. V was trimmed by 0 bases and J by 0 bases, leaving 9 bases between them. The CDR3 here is CASSQDAASSYNEQFF. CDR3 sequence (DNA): TGCGCCAGCAGCCAAGATGCGGCGAGCTCCTACAATGAGCAGTTCTTC.

In DNA, the CDR3 is TGTGCCACCACCCCGGGACAGGGTGGATATAGCAATCAGCCCCAGCATTTT. Its protein is CATTPGQGGYSNQPQHF. This rearrangement joins TRBV15 to TRBJ1-5, with 9 bases matching TRBD1. V shed 7 bases, J shed 0 bases, and the junction held 10 bases outside the gene matches. From germline, CDR1 is LNHNV and CDR2 YYDKDF (reference sequence). This CDR3 is 17 amino acids long.

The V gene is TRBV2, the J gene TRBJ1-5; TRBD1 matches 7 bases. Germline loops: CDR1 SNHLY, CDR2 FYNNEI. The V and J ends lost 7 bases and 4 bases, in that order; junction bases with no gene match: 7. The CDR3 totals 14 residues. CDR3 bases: TGTGCCAGCACTAAGACAGGGAAAAATCAGCCCCAGCATTTT. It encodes CASTKTGKNQPQHF. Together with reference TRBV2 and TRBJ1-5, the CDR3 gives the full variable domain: EPEVTQTPSHQVTQMGQEVILRCVPISNHLYFYWYRQILGQKVEFLVSFYNNEISEKSEIFDDQFSVERPDGSNFTLKIRSTKLEDSAMYFCASTKTGKNQPQHFGDGTRLSIL.

The CDR3 sequence: CASSDMQEPKQFF. As DNA, the CDR3 is TGTGCCAGCAGTGATATGCAGGAACCTAAGCAGTTCTTC. The chain joins TRBV2 to TRBJ2-1; unclear D gene. The germline CDR1 and CDR2 sequences are SNHLY and FYNNEI. The CDR3 contains 13 residues. V shed 3 bases and J shed 11 bases, with 14 bases lying between them.

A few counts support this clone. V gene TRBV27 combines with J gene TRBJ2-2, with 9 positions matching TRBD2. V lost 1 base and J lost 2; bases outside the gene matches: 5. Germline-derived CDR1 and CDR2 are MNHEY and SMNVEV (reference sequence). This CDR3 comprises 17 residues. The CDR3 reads CASSLFLTSGNTGELFF. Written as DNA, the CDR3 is TGTGCCAGCAGTTTATTCTTGACTAGCGGAAACACCGGGGAGCTGTTTTTT.

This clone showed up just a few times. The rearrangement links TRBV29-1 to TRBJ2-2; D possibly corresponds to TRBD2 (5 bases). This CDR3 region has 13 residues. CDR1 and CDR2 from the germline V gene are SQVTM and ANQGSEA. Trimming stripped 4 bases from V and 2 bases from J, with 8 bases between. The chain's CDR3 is CSVVSGNTGELFF. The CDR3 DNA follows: TGCAGCGTTGTCTCGGGAAACACCGGGGAGCTGTTTTTT.

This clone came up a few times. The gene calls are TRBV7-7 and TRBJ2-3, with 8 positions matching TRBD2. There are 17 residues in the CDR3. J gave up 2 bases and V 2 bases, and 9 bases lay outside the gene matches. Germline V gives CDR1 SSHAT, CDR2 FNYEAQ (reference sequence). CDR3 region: CASSLLVAGGPTDTQYF. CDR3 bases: TGTGCCAGCAGCTTATTAGTGGCGGGGGGCCCCACAGATACGCAGTATTTT.

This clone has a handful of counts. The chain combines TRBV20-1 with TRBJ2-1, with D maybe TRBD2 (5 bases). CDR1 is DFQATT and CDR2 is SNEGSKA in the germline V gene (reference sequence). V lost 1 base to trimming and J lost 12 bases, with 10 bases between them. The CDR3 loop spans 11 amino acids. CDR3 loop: CSARATSWQFF. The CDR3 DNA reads TGCAGTGCTAGAGCAACTAGTTGGCAGTTCTTC.

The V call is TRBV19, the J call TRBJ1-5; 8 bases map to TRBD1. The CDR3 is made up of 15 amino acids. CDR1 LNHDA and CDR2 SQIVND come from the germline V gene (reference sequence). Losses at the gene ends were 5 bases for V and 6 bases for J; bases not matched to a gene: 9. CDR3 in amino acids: CASSGKTGGAQPQHF. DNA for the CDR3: TGTGCCAGTAGTGGGAAAACAGGGGGGGCTCAGCCCCAGCATTTT.

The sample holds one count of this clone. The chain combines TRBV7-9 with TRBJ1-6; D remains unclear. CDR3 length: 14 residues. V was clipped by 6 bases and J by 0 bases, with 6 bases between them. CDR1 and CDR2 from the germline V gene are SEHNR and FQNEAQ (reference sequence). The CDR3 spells CASRESSYNSPLHF. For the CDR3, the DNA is TGTGCCAGCAGGGAGAGCTCCTATAATTCACCCCTCCACTTT.

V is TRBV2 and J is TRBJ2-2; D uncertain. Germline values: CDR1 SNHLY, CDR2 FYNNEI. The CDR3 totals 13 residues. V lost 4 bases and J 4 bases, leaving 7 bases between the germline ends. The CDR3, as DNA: TGTGCCAGCAGTGTGAGACTCACCGGGGAGCTGTTTTTT. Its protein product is CASSVRLTGELFF.

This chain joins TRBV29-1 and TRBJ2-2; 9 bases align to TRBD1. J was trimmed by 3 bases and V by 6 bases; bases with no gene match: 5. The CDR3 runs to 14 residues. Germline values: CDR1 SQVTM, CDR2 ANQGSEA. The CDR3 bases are TGCAGCGTCCGACAGGGGGTCTACACCGGGGAGCTGTTTTTT. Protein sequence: CSVRQGVYTGELFF.

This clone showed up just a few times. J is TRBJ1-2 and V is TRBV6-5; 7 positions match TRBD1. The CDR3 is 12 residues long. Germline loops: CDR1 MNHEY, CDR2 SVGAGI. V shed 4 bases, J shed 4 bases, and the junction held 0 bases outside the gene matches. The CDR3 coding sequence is TGTGCCAGCAGTTGGGACAGCTATGGCTACACCTTC. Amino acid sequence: CASSWDSYGYTF.

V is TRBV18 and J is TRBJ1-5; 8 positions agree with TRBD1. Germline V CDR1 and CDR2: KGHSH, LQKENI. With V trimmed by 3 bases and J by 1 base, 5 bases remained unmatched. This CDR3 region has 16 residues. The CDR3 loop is CASSPGQGQSNQPQHF. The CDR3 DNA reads TGTGCCAGCTCACCTGGACAGGGCCAAAGCAATCAGCCCCAGCATTTT.

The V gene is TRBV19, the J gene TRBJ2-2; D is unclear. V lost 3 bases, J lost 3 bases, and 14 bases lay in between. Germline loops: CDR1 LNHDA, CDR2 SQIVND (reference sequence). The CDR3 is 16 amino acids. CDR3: CASSMKVNRYTGELFF. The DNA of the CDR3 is TGTGCCAGTAGTATGAAGGTGAACAGATACACCGGGGAGCTGTTTTTT.

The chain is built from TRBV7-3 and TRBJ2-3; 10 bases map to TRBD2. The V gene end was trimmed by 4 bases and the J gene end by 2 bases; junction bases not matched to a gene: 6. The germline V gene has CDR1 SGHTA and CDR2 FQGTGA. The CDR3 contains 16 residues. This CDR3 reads CASSSVAGGSTDTQYF. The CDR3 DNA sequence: TGTGCCAGCAGCTCAGTAGCGGGGGGCTCCACAGATACGCAGTATTTT.

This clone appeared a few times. CDR3 in DNA: TGTGCCAGCAGTGATCTTCCCCACTTCGGCACTGAAGCTTTCTTT. It is translated as CASSDLPHFGTEAFF. This chain links TRBV6-1 with TRBJ1-1; D call uncertain. Between the trimmed V and J ends, which lost 3 bases and 4 bases, there was a span of 15 bases. Germline-derived CDR1 and CDR2 are MNHNS and SASEGT. The CDR3 loop spans 15 amino acids.